Sequencing of this T cell receptor (beta chain) was carried out in a study of immune characterization of retroperitoneal liposarcoma. The CDR3 contains 15 residues. Trimming removed 3 bases from V and 5 bases from J, with 14 bases in between. TCRdb passed the PCR reads through MiXCR, listing each CDR3 protein once. The table includes a few thousand distinct CDR3 sequences, 40% to 55% detected once. This clonotype is medium-sized within its sample. The sample consisted of tumor tissue. This TCR derives from a male donor with retroperitoneal liposarcoma. This chain connects TRBV12-3 or TRBV12-4 to TRBJ2-1; the D gene could be TRBD1 or TRBD2 (5 bases each). DNA for the CDR3: TGTGCCAGCAGTTTTGCAGGGACCTCAAACAATGAGCAGTTCTTC. Amino acid sequence: CASSFAGTSNNEQFF.